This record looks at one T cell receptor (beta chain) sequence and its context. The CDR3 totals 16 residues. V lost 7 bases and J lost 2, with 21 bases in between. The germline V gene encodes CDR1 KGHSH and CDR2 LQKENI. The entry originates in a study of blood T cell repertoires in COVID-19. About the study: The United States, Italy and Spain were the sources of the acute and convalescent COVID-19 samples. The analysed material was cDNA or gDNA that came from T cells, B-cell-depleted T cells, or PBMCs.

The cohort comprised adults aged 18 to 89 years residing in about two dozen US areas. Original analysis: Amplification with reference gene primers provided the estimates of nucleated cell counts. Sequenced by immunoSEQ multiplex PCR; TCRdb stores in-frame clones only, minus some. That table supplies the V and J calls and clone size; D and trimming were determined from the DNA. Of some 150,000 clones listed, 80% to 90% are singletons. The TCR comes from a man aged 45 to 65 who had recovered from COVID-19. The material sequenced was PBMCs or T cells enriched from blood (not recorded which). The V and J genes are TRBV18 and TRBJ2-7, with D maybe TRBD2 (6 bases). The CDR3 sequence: CASFTTGGAETYEQYF. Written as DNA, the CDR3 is TGTGCCAGCTTCACCACCGGGGGAGCTGAAACCTACGAGCAGTACTTC.